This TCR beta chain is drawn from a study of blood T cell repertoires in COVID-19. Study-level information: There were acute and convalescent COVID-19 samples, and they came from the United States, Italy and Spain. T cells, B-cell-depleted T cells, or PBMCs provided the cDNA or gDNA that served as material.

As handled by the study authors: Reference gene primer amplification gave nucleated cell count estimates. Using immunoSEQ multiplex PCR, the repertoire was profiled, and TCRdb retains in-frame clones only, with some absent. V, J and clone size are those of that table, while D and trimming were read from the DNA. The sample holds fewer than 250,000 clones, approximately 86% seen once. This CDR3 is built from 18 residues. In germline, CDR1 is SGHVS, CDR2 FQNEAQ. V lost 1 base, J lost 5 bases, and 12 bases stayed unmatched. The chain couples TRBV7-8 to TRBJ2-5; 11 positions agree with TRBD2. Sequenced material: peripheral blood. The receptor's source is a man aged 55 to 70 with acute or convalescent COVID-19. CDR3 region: CASSLGLLAGAPGETQYF. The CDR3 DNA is TGTGCCAGCAGCTTAGGGTTACTAGCGGGGGCCCCAGGGGAGACCCAGTACTTC.